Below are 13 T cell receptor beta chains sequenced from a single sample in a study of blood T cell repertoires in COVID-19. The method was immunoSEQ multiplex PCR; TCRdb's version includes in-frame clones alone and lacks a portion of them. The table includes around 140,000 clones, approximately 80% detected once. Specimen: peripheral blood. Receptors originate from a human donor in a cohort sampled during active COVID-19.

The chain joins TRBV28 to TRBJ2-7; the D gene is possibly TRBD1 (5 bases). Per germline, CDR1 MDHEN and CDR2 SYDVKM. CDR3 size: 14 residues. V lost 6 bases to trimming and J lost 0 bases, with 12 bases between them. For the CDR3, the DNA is TGTGCCAGCAGGCGTTGGGGCAACTCCTACGAGCAGTACTTC. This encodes CASRRWGNSYEQYF.

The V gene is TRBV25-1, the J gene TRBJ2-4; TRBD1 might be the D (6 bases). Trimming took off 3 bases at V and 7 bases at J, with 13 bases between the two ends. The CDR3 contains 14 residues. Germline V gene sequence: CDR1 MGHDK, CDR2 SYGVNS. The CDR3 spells CASSDPRQGNIQYF. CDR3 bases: TGTGCCAGCAGTGATCCCCGGCAGGGGAACATTCAGTACTTC.

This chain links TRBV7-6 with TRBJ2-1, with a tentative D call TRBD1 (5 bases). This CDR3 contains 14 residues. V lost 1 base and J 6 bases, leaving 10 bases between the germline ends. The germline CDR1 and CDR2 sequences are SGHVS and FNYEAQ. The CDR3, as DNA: TGTGCCAGCAGCTTAGAGGGCAGGGCCAATGAGCAGTTCTTC. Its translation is CASSLEGRANEQFF. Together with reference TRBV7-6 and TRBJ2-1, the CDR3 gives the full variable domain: GAGVSQSPRYKVTKRGQDVALRCDPISGHVSLYWYRQALGQGPEFLTYFNYEAQQDKSGLPNDRFSAERPEGSISTLTIQRTEQRDSAMYRCASSLEGRANEQFFGPGTRLTVL.

The CDR3 region has the DNA TGTGCCAGCAGCTGGACAGGGGGCGGACTCACTGAAGCTTTCTTT. The encoded protein is CASSWTGGGLTEAFF. This chain joins TRBV7-2 and TRBJ1-1, with TRBD1 identical over 11 bases. The CDR3 has 15 amino acids. Per germline, CDR1 SGHTA and CDR2 FQGNSA. The junction had 5 bases not matched to a gene; V was cut back by 4 bases and J by 4 bases.

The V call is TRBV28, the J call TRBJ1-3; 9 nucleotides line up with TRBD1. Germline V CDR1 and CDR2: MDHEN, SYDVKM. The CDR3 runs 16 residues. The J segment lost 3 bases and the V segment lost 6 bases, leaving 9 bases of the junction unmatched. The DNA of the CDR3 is TGTGCCAGCAGGCTACCCGGGACAGGGCGTGGAAACACCATATATTTT. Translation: CASRLPGTGRGNTIYF.

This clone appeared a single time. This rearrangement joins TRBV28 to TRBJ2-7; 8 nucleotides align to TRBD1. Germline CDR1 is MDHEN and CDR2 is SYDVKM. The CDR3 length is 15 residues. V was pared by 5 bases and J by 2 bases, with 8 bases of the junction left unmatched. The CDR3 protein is CASSQSGTGAYEQYF. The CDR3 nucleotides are TGTGCCAGCAGTCAATCCGGGACAGGAGCCTACGAGCAGTACTTC.

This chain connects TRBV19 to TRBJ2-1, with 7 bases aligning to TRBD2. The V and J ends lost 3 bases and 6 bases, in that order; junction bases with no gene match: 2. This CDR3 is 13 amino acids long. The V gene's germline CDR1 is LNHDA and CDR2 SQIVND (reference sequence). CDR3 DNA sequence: TGTGCCAGTAGTATTGGGGGGGGCAATGAGCAGTTCTTC. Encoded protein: CASSIGGGNEQFF.

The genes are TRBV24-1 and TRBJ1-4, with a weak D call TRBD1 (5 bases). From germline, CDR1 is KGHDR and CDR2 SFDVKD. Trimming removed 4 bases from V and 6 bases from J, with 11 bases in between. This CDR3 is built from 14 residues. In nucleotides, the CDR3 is TGTGCCACCAGTGAGGGCAGGGTCGATGAAAAACTGTTTTTT. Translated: CATSEGRVDEKLFF.

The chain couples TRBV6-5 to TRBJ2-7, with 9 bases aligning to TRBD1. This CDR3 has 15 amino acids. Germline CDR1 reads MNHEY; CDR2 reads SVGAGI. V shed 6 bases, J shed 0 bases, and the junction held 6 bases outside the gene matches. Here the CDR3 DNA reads TGTGCCAGCAGAAGGGACAGGGACCTCTCCTACGAGCAGTACTTC. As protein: CASRRDRDLSYEQYF.

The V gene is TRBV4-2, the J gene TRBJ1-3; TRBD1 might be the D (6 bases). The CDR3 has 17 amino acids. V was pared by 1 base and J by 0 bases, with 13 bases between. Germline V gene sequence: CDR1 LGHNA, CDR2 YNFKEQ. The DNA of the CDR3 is TGTGCCAGCAGCCAAGCCTTGAGGGGGACCTCTGGAAACACCATATATTTT. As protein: CASSQALRGTSGNTIYF.

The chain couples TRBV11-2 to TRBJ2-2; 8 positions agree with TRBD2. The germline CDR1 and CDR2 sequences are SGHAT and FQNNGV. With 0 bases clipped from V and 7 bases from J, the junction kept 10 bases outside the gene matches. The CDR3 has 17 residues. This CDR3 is CASSLDGLALAGGELFF. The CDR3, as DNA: TGTGCCAGCAGCTTAGATGGACTAGCATTAGCGGGCGGGGAGCTGTTTTTT. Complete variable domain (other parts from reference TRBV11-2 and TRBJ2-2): EAGVAQSPRYKIIEKRQSVAFWCNPISGHATLYWYQQILGQGPKLLIQFQNNGVVDDSQLPKDRFSAERLKGVDSTLKIQPAKLEDSAVYLCASSLDGLALAGGELFFGEGSRLTVL.

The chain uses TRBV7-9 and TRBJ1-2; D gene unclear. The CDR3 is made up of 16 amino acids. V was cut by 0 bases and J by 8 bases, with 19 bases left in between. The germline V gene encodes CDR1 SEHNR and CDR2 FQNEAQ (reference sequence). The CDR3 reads CASSLASVGGVGGYTF. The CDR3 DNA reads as TGTGCCAGCAGCTTAGCGTCAGTGGGTGGAGTAGGCGGCTACACCTTC.

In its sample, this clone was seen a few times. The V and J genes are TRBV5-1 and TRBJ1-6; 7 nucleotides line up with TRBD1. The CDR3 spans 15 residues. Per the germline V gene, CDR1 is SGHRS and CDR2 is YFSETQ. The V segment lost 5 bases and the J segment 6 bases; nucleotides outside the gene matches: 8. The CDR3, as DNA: TGCGCCAGCAGTATCAGGGGGTCCCTTAATTCACCCCTCCACTTT. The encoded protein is CASSIRGSLNSPLHF.